This is a list of T cell receptor beta chains from one sample in a study of cytotoxic CD8 clonotypes in ibrutinib-treated CLL. The repertoire was sequenced with immunoSEQ multiplex PCR; TCRdb's copy has only in-frame clones and lacks some. The sample records around 140,000 clones, 70% to 85% being singletons. The material was PBMCs, obtained after 12 months of ibrutinib treatment. These receptors all come from a human donor with chronic lymphocytic leukemia. The CDR3 runs from the conserved cysteine through the conserved F or W. D genes are given only for firm matches. Expanded clones get a size class; other rows say once, few or many, or leave the size out.

d_gene	abundance	v_gene	len	j_gene	CDR3aa	CDR3nt
-	-	TRBV18	16	TRBJ1-4	CASSPRGLGTNEKLFF	TGTGCCAGCTCACCCCGGGGCCTGGGGACTAATGAAAAACTGTTTTTT
-	-	TRBV19	13	TRBJ1-1	CASSILGVTEAFF	TGTGCCAGTAGTATTCTGGGAGTTACTGAAGCTTTCTTT
TRBD2	-	TRBV7-9	15	TRBJ2-3	CASSLERGPTDTQYF	TGTGCCAGCAGCTTAGAGCGGGGGCCAACAGATACGCAGTATTTT
-	-	TRBV11-2	17	TRBJ1-5	CASSLATGPRSAQPQHF	TGTGCCAGCAGCTTAGCGACGGGCCCGCGGAGTGCTCAGCCCCAGCATTTT
TRBD1	-	TRBV28	12	TRBJ2-7	CASSLTGGEQYF	TGTGCCAGCAGTTTAACAGGGGGCGAGCAGTACTTC
TRBD2	-	TRBV7-7	15	TRBJ2-1	CASSLAGQGPNEQFF	TGTGCTAGCAGCTTAGCGGGGCAGGGTCCGAATGAGCAGTTCTTC
-	-	TRBV4-1	16	TRBJ1-3	CASSPNDRPSGNTIYF	TGCGCCAGCAGCCCAAATGACAGGCCCTCTGGAAACACCATATATTTT
-	-	TRBV5-8	11	TRBJ2-5	CASSFLGTQYF	TGTGCCAGCAGCTTTCTCGGGACCCAGTACTTC
-	-	TRBV6-5	14	TRBJ1-4	CASSLTSGNEKLFF	TGTGCCAGCAGCCTTACGTCGGGGAATGAAAAACTGTTTTTT
-	-	TRBV18	13	TRBJ2-3	CASSPGFPDTQYF	TGTGCCAGCTCACCAGGTTTCCCAGATACGCAGTATTTT
-	-	TRBV27	14	TRBJ1-4	CASSLRTTNEKLFF	TGTGCCAGCAGTTTGAGGACAACTAATGAAAAACTGTTTTTT
-	-	TRBV7-6	16	TRBJ2-7	CASSLQTALFSYEQYF	TGTGCCAGCAGCTTACAGACAGCACTGTTCTCCTACGAGCAGTACTTC
-	few	TRBV27	14	TRBJ1-2	CASSLTSGSGGYTF	TGTGCCAGCAGTTTAACATCAGGGTCGGGCGGCTACACCTTC
-	-	TRBV25-1	14	TRBJ2-3	CASSETGQLYVEYF	TGTGCCAGCAGTGAAACGGGGCAATTATACGTGGAGTATTTT
-	many	TRBV19	11	TRBJ1-2	CATLLGVSYTF	TGTGCCACCCTCCTCGGGGTAAGCTACACCTTC
TRBD2	many	TRBV5-1	19	TRBJ2-5	CASSQGLAGGPRYQETQYF	TGCGCCAGCAGCCAGGGACTAGCGGGGGGCCCGAGGTACCAAGAGACCCAGTACTTC
-	-	TRBV7-2	13	TRBJ2-1	CASSSGVLNEQFF	TGTGCCAGCAGCTCCGGAGTCCTCAACGAGCAGTTCTTC
-	-	TRBV7-9	15	TRBJ2-3	CASSLASGPTDTQYF	TGTGCCAGCAGCTTAGCGTCAGGACCCACAGATACGCAGTATTTT
TRBD1	-	TRBV5-1	16	TRBJ2-7	CASRQTTGVQRDEQYF	TGCGCCAGCAGACAAACAACAGGGGTTCAACGCGACGAGCAGTACTTC
-	-	TRBV28	12	TRBJ1-4	CASSSVGEKLFF	TGTGCCAGCAGTTCAGTCGGGGAAAAACTGTTTTTT
-	-	TRBV7-8	16	TRBJ2-1	CASSSWGTLTYNEQFF	TGTGCCAGCAGTTCCTGGGGAACCCTGACCTACAATGAGCAGTTCTTC
TRBD1	-	TRBV7-3	19	TRBJ1-5	CANGGIRDRGADSNQPQHF	TGTGCCAACGGTGGAATTAGGGACAGGGGGGCCGATAGCAATCAGCCCCAGCATTTT
-	-	TRBV7-2	15	TRBJ1-2	CASSLVAGTNYGYTF	TGTGCCAGCAGCTTAGTGGCCGGAACTAACTATGGCTACACCTTC
-	-	TRBV4-2	18	TRBJ2-2	CASSQDKVPTSQVGELFF	TGTGCCAGCAGCCAAGATAAAGTCCCTACTAGCCAAGTCGGGGAGCTGTTTTTT
TRBD1	-	TRBV5-4	14	TRBJ2-7	CASSLRGTGNEQYF	TGTGCCAGCAGCCTCCGCGGGACAGGGAACGAGCAGTACTTC
-	-	TRBV28	15	TRBJ1-2	CASSLGPDGIYGYTF	TGTGCCAGCAGTCTGGGACCTGATGGAATCTATGGCTACACCTTC
-	-	TRBV7-6	15	TRBJ1-5	CASSLGQGSNQPQHF	TGTGCCAGCAGCTTAGGCCAGGGAAGCAATCAGCCCCAGCATTTT
TRBD1	-	TRBV19	16	TRBJ2-1	CASSRQGLFPYNEQFF	TGTGCCAGTAGTAGACAGGGTTTGTTTCCTTACAATGAGCAGTTCTTC
-	-	TRBV5-1	13	TRBJ1-6	CASSPVPVGPLHF	TGCGCCAGCAGCCCGGTGCCCGTTGGGCCCCTCCACTTT
-	few	TRBV15	15	TRBJ1-6	CATSIPGHQNSPLHF	TGTGCCACCAGCATACCGGGACACCAAAATTCACCCCTCCACTTT
TRBD2	-	TRBV2	14	TRBJ2-1	CASTPETSGNEQFF	TGTGCCAGCACACCCGAGACTAGCGGAAATGAGCAGTTCTTC
-	-	TRBV6-5	13	TRBJ1-1	CASRLIGGTEAFF	TGTGCCAGCAGACTGATTGGTGGCACTGAAGCTTTCTTT
TRBD2	once	TRBV2	15	TRBJ2-2	CACAPVGGGDGELFF	TGTGCCTGCGCTCCCGTGGGGGGGGGAGACGGGGAGCTGTTTTTT